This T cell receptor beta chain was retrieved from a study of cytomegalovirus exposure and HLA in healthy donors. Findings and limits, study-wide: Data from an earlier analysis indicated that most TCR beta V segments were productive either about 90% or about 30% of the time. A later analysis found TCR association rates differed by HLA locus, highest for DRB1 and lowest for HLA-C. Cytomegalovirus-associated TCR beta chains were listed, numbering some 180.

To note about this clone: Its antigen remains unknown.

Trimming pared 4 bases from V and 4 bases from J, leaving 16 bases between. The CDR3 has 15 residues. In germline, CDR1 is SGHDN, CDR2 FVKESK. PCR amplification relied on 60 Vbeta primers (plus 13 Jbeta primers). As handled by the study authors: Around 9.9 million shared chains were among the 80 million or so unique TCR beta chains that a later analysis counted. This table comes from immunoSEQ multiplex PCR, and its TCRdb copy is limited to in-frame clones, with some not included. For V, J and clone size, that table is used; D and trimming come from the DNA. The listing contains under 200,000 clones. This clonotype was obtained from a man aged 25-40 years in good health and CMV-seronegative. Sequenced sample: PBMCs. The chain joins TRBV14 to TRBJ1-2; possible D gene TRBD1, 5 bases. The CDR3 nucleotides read TGTGCCAGCAGCCCCTACGGAGGGGCCCGCTATGGCTACACCTTC. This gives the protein CASSPYGGARYGYTF.